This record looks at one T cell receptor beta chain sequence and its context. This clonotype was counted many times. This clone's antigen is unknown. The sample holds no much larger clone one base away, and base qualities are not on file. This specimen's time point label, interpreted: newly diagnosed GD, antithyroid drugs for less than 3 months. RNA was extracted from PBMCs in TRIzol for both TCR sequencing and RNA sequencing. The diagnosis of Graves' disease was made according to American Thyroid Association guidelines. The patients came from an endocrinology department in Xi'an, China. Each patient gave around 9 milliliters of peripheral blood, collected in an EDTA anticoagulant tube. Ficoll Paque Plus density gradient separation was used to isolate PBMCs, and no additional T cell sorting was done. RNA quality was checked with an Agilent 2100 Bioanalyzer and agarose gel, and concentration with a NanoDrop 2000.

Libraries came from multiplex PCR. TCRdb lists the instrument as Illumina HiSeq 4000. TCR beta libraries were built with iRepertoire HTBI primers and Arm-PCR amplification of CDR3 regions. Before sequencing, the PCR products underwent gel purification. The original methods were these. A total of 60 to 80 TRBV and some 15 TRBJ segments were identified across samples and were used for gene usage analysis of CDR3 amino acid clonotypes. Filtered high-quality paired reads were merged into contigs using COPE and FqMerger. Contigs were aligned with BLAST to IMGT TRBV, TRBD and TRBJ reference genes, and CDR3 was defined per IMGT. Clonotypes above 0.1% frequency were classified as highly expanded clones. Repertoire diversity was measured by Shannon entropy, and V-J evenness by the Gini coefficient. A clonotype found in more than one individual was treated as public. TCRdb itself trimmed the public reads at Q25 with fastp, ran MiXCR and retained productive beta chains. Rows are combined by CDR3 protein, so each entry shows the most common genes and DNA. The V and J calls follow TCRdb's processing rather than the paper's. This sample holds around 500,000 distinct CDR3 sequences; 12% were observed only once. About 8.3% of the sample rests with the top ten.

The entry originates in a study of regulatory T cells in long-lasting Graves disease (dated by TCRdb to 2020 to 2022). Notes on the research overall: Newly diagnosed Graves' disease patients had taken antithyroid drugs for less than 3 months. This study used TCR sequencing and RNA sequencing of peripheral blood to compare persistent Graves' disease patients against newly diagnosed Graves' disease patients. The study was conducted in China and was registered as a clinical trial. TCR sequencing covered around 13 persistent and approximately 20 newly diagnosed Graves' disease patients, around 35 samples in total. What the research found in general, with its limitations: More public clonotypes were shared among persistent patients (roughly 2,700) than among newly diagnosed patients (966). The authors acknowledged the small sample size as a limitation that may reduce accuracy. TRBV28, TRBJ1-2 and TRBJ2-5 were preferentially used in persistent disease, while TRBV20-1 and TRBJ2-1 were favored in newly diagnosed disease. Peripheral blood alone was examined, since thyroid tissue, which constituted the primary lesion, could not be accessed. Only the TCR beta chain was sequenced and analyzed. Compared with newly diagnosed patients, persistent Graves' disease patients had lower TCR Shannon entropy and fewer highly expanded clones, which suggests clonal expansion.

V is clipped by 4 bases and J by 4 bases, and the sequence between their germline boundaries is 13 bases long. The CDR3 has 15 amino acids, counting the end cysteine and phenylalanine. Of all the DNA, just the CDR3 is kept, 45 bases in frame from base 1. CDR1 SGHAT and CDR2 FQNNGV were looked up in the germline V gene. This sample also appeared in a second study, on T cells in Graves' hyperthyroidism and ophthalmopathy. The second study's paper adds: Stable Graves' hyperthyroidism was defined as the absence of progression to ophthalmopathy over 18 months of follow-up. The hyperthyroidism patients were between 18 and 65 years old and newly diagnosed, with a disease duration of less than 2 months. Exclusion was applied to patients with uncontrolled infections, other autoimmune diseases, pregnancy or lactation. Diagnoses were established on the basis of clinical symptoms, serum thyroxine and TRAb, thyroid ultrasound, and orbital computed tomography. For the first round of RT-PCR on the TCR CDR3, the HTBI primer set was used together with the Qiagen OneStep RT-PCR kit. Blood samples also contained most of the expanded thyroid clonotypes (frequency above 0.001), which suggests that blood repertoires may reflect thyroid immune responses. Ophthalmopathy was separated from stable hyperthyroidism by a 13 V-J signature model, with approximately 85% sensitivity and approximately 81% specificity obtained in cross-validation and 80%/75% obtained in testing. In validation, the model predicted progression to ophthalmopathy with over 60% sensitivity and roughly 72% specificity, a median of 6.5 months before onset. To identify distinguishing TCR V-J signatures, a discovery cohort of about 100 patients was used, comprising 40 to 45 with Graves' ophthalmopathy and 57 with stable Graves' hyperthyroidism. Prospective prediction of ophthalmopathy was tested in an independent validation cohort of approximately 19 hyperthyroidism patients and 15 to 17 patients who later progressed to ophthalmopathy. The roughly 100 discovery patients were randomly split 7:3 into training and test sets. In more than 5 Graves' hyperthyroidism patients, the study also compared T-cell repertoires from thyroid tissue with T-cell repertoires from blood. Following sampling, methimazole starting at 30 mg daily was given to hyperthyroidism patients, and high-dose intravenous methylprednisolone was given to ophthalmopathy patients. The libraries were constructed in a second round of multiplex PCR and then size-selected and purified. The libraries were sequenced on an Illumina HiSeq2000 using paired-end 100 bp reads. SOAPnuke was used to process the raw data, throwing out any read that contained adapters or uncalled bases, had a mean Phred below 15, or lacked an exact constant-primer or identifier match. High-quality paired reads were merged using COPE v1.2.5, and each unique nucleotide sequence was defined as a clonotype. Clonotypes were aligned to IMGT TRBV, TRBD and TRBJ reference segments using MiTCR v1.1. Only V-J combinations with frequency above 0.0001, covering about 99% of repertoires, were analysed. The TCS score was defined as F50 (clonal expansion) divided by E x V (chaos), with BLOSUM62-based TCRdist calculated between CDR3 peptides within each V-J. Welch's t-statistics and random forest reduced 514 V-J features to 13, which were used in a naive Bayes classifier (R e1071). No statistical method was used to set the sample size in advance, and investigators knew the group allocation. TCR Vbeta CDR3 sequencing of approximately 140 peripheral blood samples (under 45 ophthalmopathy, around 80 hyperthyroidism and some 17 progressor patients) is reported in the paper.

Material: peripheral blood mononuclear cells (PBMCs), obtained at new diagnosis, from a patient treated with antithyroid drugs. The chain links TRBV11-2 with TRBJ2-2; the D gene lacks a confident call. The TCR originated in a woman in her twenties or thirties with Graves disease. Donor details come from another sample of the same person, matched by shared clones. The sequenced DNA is TGTGCCAGCAGCTCCGGTCTTACGGGCACCGGGGAGCTGTTTTTT. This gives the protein CASSSGLTGTGELFF.